The clone carrying this TCR beta chain was seen at least ten times. Its target is unknown. The time point is: newly diagnosed GD, antithyroid drugs for less than 3 months. The TCR library was prepared using RNA isolated from PBMCs. Assembly of TCR beta libraries relied on iRepertoire HTBI primers together with Arm-PCR of CDR3 regions. TCRdb reprocessed the multiplex PCR reads via MiXCR and lists one record per CDR3 protein. The sample contains approximately 300,000 distinct CDR3 sequences, over 15% of which appear only once. These data originate in a study of regulatory T cells in long-lasting Graves disease. At the level of the study: Less than 3 months of antithyroid drugs had been taken by newly diagnosed Graves' patients.

The CDR3 spans 16 residues. V was pared by 3 bases and J by 5 bases, with 17 bases between. Germline values: CDR1 LNHDA, CDR2 SQIVND (reference sequence). Overall study results and limits: Favoring TRBV28, TRBJ1-2 and TRBJ2-5 was a feature seen in persistent disease. The sample size was small, and this may have reduced accuracy. Among the persistent patients, 2,500 to 3,500 public clonotypes were shared, more than the roughly 970 shared among new patients.

The sequencing here drew on peripheral blood mononuclear cells (PBMCs), taken at new diagnosis, from a patient treated with antithyroid drugs. This chain uses TRBV19 with TRBJ2-1, with D possibly TRBD2 on 6 matching bases. This TCR came from a female donor with Graves disease. This CDR3 reads CASSIGGLAINNEQFF. DNA for the CDR3: TGTGCCAGTAGTATTGGAGGGCTAGCGATAAACAATGAGCAGTTCTTC. The full variable domain, its missing parts supplied by reference TRBV19 and TRBJ2-1, is DGGITQSPKYLFRKEGQNVTLSCEQNLNHDAMYWYRQDPGQGLRLIYYSQIVNDFQKGDIAEGYSVSREKKESFPLTVTSAQKNPTAFYLCASSIGGLAINNEQFFGPGTRLTVL.